This T cell receptor (beta chain) was captured in a study of blood T cell repertoires in COVID-19. Study at large: Acute and convalescent COVID-19 samples came from the United States, Italy and Spain. T cells, B-cell-depleted T cells, or PBMCs provided the cDNA or gDNA that served as material.

In the original analysis: By means of reference gene primer amplification, nucleated cell counts were estimated. Sequencing was performed with immunoSEQ multiplex PCR; in TCRdb, only in-frame clones are kept and a portion is missing. That table supplies the V and J calls and clone size; D and trimming were determined from the DNA. In the table there are about 130,000 clones, roughly 91% of which are singletons. The V segment lost 0 bases and the J segment 11 bases; nucleotides outside the gene matches: 4. The CDR3 runs 13 residues. Germline V gene sequence: CDR1 SEHNR, CDR2 FQNEAQ (reference sequence).

The sequenced material came from peripheral blood. The J gene is TRBJ1-5, the V gene TRBV7-9; the match to TRBD1 covers 7 bases. The receptor was derived from a man in his sixties with COVID-19, enrolled during active disease. CDR3 in amino acids: CASSLAGDRAQHF. CDR3 coding DNA: TGTGCCAGCAGCTTAGCAGGAGACAGGGCCCAGCATTTT.